Below, 9 T cell receptor beta chains from the same sample are listed, as sequenced in a study of T cell repertoires in cytomegalovirus infection. Antigen specificity for these receptors is unknown. TCRdb used MiXCR to reprocess the reads, holding one entry per CDR3 protein. The sample contains approximately 110,000 distinct CDR3 sequences, approximately 45% of which appear only once. The sample in question was CD8+ T cells from cultured PBMCs, obtained from culture after CMV antigen stimulation. The source of these receptors is a human donor in good health (CMV status not recorded). Some clones in this sample may be carry-over from other donors' samples.

The chain employs TRBV4-1 and TRBJ2-3; D remains ambiguous. The V end was cut by 1 base, the J end by 0 bases, with 5 bases between. The CDR3 consists of 14 residues. Germline values: CDR1 MGHRA, CDR2 YSYEKL. The CDR3 sequence is CASSQVGSTDTQYF. DNA for the CDR3: TGCGCCAGCAGCCAAGTCGGTAGCACAGATACGCAGTATTTT.

This chain links TRBV11-2 with TRBJ2-7; 7 bases line up with TRBD1. The CDR3 is 15 residues long. The V segment lost 5 bases and the J segment 2 bases; nucleotides outside the gene matches: 9. Germline values: CDR1 SGHAT, CDR2 FQNNGV. The CDR3 here is CASSPTGFGTYEQYF. CDR3 nucleotide sequence: TGTGCCAGCAGCCCGACAGGGTTTGGGACCTACGAGCAGTACTTC.

V and J are TRBV11-2 and TRBJ2-1, with D tentatively TRBD1 (5 bases). This CDR3 contains 11 residues. The germline gives CDR1 SGHAT, CDR2 FQNNGV. V lost 3 bases, J lost 14 bases, and 11 bases lay in between. The CDR3 nucleotides are TGTGCCAGCAGCTTCGGCAGGGTTGAGTTCTTC. It specifies CASSFGRVEFF. Using reference TRBV11-2 and TRBJ2-1 for the parts outside the CDR3, the full variable domain is EAGVAQSPRYKIIEKRQSVAFWCNPISGHATLYWYQQILGQGPKLLIQFQNNGVVDDSQLPKDRFSAERLKGVDSTLKIQPAKLEDSAVYLCASSFGRVEFFGPGTRLTVL.

The chain recombines TRBV27 with TRBJ2-7, with 10 bases that match TRBD1. This CDR3 contains 15 residues. Per germline, CDR1 MNHEY and CDR2 SMNVEV (reference sequence). V was pared by 5 bases and J by 0 bases, with 4 bases of the junction left unmatched. The CDR3 nucleotides are TGTGCCAGCAGTGGACAGGGGGACAGCTCCTACGAGCAGTACTTC. Encoded protein: CASSGQGDSSYEQYF.

The sample holds many counts of this clonotype. The chain carries TRBV25-1 and TRBJ2-7; TRBD1 aligns across 7 bases. Germline loops: CDR1 MGHDK, CDR2 SYGVNS. V gave up 3 bases and J gave up 6 bases; unmatched junction bases: 5. The length of the CDR3 is 13 residues. In nucleotides, the CDR3 is TGTGCCAGCAGTGAGACAGGGATTCGCGAGCAGTACTTC. Its protein product is CASSETGIREQYF.

The chain uses TRBV27 and TRBJ2-7; TRBD2 is a possible D gene (6 bases). V was trimmed by 4 bases and J by 2 bases, leaving 12 bases between them. The CDR3 totals 14 residues. Looked up from germline, CDR1 is MNHEY and CDR2 is SMNVEV (reference sequence). CDR3 in DNA: TGTGCCAGCAGTTCCTTCGGGGAGGCCTACGAGCAGTACTTC. Translated: CASSSFGEAYEQYF.

V gene TRBV11-1 combines with J gene TRBJ2-2; D may be TRBD1 (5 bases). The V end was cut by 4 bases, the J end by 4 bases, with 10 bases between. The CDR3 is made up of 14 amino acids. In germline, CDR1 is SGHAT, CDR2 FQDESV (reference sequence). This CDR3 is CASSSGHLTGELFF. CDR3 DNA sequence: TGTGCCAGCAGCTCCGGACACCTCACCGGGGAGCTGTTTTTT.

V gene TRBV6-8 combines with J gene TRBJ1-4; maybe TRBD1 (5 bases). The CDR3 is 14 amino acids. Trimming left V 6 bases short and J 8 bases short, with 16 bases between. Germline V lookup: CDR1 MNHGY, CDR2 SAAAGT. The CDR3 loop reads CASSNDSLSEKLFF. CDR3 nucleotides: TGTGCCAGCAGCAACGACAGTCTGAGCGAAAAACTGTTTTTT.

The J gene is TRBJ2-1, the V gene TRBV5-1; D unresolved. V was trimmed by 0 bases and J by 9 bases, leaving 7 bases between them. The CDR3 covers 12 residues. Germline V gene lookup returns CDR1 SGHRS and CDR2 YFSETQ. The CDR3 is CASSLGGFEQFF. The CDR3 coding sequence is TGCGCCAGCAGCTTGGGTGGATTTGAGCAGTTCTTC. Combining the CDR3 with reference TRBV5-1 and TRBJ2-1 gives the whole variable domain KAGVTQTPRYLIKTRGQQVTLSCSPISGHRSVSWYQQTPGQGLQFLFEYFSETQRNKGNFPGRFSGRQFSNSRSEMNVSTLELGDSALYLCASSLGGFEQFFGPGTRLTVL.